This T cell receptor beta chain came from a study of blood T cell repertoires in COVID-19 (TCRdb year 2020). Looking at the study overall: Collaborator samples came from the United States, Italy and Spain and covered acute and convalescent phases of COVID-19. The material from the prospective study consisted of cDNA or gDNA derived from T cells, B-cell-depleted T cells, or PBMCs. Subjects who had been exposed to COVID-19, were actively infected with it, or had recovered from it provided the deeply sampled blood TCRbeta repertoires that made up the dataset. A freely available public database, intended as a resource for researchers studying the immune response to SARS-CoV-2, is where the repertoires were released. The samples were drawn from the first 160 participants of the ongoing ImmuneRACE study and from 950 to 1,500 subjects provided by 6 global collaborators. A de-identified subject ID, COVID-19 status, age in years and sex were almost always included in the sample metadata. Where HLA class I and class II types were available, the types were taken from metadata supplied by the sample provider, not from assay-based typing.

Comments on this clone: There is no known antigen for this receptor. No base-level quality is on record; no much larger clone is a single base apart.

V lost 4 bases and J lost 4 bases, and the count of bases not matched to a germline gene is 3. CDR1 and CDR2 are drawn from the germline V gene: SGDLS, YYNGEE. The CDR3 sequence holds 13 residues, the cysteine and phenylalanine included. Only the CDR3 DNA is retained, 39 bases long and in frame from the first base. Results the study describes overall, beyond this receptor: The amount of clinical and demographic metadata varied by source and participant and was provided uncurated.

TCRbeta CDR3 regions were amplified from genomic DNA using the immunoSEQ Assay, a bias-controlled multiplex PCR. From the authors' description of their analysis: The number of nucleated cells in each sample was estimated from the amplification of reference gene primers within the assay. To quantify the absolute abundance of each unique TCRbeta CDR3 rearrangement, sequence reads were collapsed and filtered. For each sample, productive Simpson clonality was calculated by taking the square root of Simpson's diversity index across productive rearrangements. Not all clones reach the TCRdb copy of this immuneACCESS table, which keeps in-frame sequences only. Checked studies attribute under half of the gap to unresolved V genes and leave the rest unexplained. Clone size and V and J calls were adopted from that table, with D and trimming inferred from the DNA. This sample has 180,000 or so clones in its table, and more than 80% of those were observed once. Around 8% of the sample is held by the ten biggest clonotypes.

The collaborating institutions used their own protocols to collect whole blood in K2EDTA tubes. Collaborator samples were shipped for TCRbeta analysis as frozen whole blood, isolated PBMCs, or DNA extracted from either sample type. The chain uses TRBV9 and TRBJ1-2; 8 bases in the junction line up with TRBD1. This receptor was identified in a woman aged 60-70 years with acute or convalescent COVID-19. Sample: peripheral blood. Here the CDR3 is given as CASSSGGSYGYTF. The nucleotide sequence reads as follows: TGTGCCAGCAGCTCAGGGGGCAGCTATGGCTACACCTTC.